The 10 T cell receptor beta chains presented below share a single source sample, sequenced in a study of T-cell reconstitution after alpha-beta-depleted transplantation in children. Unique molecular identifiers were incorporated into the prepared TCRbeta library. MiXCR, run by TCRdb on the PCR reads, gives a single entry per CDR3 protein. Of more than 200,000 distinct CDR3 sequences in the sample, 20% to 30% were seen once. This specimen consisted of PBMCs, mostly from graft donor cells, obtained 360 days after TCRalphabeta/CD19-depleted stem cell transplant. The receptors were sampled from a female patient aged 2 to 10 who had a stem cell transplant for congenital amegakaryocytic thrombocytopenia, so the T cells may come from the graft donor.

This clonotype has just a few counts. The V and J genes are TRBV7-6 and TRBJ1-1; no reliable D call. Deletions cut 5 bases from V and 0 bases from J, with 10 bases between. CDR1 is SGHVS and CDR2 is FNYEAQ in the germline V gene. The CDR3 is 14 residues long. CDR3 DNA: TGTGCCAGCAGCCCAAGTGGGGTGAACACTGAAGCTTTCTTT. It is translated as CASSPSGVNTEAFF.

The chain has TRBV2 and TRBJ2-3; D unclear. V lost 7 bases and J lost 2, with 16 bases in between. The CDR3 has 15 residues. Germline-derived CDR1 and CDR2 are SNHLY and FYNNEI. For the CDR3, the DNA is TGTGCCAGCACCCTCGGACCCGGCCCCACAGATACGCAGTATTTT. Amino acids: CASTLGPGPTDTQYF.

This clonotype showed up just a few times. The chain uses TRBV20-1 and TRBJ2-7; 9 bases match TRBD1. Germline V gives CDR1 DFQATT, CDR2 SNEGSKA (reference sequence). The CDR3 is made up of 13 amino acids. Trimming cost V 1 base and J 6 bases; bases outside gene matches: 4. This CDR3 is CSARGDRVGEQYF. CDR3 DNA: TGCAGTGCTAGAGGGGACAGGGTCGGCGAGCAGTACTTC.

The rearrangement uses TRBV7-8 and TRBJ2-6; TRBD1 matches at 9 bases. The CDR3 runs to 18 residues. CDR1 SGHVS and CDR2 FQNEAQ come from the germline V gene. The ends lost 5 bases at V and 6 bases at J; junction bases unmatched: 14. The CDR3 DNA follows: TGTGCCAGCAGCCTAAACCGGGACAGGGCGGTTGCGGCCAACGTCCTGACTTTC. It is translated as CASSLNRDRAVAANVLTF.

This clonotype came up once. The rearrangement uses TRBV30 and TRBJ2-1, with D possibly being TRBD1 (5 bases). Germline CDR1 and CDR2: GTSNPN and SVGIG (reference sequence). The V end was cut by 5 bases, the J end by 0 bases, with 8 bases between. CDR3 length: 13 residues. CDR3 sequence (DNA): TGTGCCTGGTTAAGGGGCTCCTACAATGAGCAGTTCTTC. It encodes CAWLRGSYNEQFF.

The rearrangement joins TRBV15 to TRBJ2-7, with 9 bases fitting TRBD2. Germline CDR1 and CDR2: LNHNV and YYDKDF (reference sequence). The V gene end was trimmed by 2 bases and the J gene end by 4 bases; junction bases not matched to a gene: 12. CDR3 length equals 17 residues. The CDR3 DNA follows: TGTGCCACCAGCAGAACCAAACTAGCGGGCCCGGAATACGAGCAGTACTTC. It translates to CATSRTKLAGPEYEQYF. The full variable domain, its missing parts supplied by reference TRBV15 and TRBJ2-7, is DAMVIQNPRYQVTQFGKPVTLSCSQTLNHNVMYWYQQKSSQAPKLLFHYYDKDFNNEADTPDNFQSRRPNTSFCFLDIRSPGLGDTAMYLCATSRTKLAGPEYEQYFGPGTRLTVT.

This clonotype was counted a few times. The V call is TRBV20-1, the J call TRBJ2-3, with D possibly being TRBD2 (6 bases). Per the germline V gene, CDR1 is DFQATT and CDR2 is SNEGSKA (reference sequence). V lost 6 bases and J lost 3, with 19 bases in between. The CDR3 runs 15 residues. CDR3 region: CSAPLRRDTTDTQYF. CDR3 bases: TGCAGTGCCCCCCTTCGGCGGGATACGACAGATACGCAGTATTTT.

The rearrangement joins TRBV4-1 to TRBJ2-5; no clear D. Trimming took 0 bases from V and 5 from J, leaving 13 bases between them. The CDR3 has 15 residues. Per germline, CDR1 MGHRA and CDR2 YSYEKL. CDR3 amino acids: CASSQDSSELETQYF. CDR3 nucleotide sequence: TGCGCCAGCAGCCAAGATTCATCAGAGCTGGAGACCCAGTACTTC.

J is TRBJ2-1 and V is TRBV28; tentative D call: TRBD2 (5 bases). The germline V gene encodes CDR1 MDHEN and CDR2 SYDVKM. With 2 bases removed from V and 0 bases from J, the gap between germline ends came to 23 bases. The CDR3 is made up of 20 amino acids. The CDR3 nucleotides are TGTGCCAGCAGTTTAAACTTAGCGATTGAACTATCGAGCTCCTACAATGAGCAGTTCTTC. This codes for CASSLNLAIELSSSYNEQFF. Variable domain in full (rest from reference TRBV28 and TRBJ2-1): DVKVTQSSRYLVKRTGEKVFLECVQDMDHENMFWYRQDPGLGLRLIYFSYDVKMKEKGDIPEGYSVSREKKERFSLILESASTNQTSMYLCASSLNLAIELSSSYNEQFFGPGTRLTVL.

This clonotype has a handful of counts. The DNA for the CDR3 is TGCAGTGCTAGGGGGAAGACAGGGGTAGATACGCAGTATTTT. Encoded protein: CSARGKTGVDTQYF. The chain recombines TRBV20-1 with TRBJ2-3; the match to TRBD1 covers 8 bases. CDR3 length: 14 amino acids. The trim removed 3 bases at V and 5 bases at J, leaving 7 bases unmatched. Germline CDR1 and CDR2: DFQATT and SNEGSKA (reference sequence).